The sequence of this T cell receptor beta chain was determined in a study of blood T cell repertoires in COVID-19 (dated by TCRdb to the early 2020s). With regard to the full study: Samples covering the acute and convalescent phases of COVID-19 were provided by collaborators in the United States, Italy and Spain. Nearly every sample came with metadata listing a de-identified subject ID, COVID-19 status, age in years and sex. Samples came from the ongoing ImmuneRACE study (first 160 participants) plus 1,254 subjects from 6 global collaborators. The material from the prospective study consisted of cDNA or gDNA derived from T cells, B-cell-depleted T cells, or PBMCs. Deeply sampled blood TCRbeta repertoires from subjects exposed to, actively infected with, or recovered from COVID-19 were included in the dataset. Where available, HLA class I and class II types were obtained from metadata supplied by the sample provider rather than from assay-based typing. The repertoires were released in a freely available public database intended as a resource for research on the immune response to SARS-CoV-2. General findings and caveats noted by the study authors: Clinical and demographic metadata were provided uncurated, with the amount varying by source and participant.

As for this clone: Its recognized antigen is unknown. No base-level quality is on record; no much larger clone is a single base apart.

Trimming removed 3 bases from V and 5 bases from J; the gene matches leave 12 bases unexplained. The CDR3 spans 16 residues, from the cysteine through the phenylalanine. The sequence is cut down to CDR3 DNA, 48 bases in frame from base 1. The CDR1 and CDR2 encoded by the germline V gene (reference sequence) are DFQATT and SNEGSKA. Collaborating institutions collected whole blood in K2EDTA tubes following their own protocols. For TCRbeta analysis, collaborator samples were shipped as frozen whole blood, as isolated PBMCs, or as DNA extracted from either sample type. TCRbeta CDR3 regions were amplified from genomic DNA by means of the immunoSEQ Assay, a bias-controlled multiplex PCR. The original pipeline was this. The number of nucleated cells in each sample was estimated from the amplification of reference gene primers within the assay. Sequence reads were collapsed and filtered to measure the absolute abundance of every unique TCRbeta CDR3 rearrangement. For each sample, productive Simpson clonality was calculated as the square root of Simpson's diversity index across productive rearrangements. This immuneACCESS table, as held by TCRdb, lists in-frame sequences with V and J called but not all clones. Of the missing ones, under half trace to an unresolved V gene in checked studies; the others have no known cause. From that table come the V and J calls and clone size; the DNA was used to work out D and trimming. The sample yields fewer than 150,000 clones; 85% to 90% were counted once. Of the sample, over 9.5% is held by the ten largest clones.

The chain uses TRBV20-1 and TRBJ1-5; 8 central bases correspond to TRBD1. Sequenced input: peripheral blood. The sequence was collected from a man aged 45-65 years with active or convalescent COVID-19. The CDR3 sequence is CSASPMTGERDQPQHF. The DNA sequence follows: TGCAGTGCTAGTCCAATGACAGGGGAAAGAGATCAGCCCCAGCATTTT.